This T cell receptor beta chain was captured by sequencing in a study of CD8+ T cells in alopecia areata. Findings and caveats of the study: Mice showed clearer TCR sharing than patients did, a gap that was possibly HLA-related.

Sequencing used cDNA as its template, made by extracting RNA and reverse transcribing it. Data came from immunoSEQ multiplex PCR; TCRdb stores just in-frame clones and leaves some out. The data contain around 10,000 clones, 50% to 70% of them seen just once; the ten biggest clones take up approximately 8.1%. The germline V gene has CDR1 SGHVS and CDR2 FQNEAQ. V lost 5 bases and J lost 0; bases outside the gene matches: 7. The CDR3 runs to 17 residues. On this clone: What it binds is unknown.

Lesional scalp tissue (obtained by punch biopsy) and peripheral blood were collected from alopecia areata patients. The chain joins TRBV7-8 to TRBJ1-5; 10 bases agree with TRBD1. The TCR comes from a human donor with alopecia areata. The sequencing here drew on skin, taken at week 0. DNA for the CDR3: TGTGCCAGCAGCCCCGGGACAGGGGCTTATAGCAATCAGCCCCAGCATTTT. It codes for CASSPGTGAYSNQPQHF.